Listed below are T cell receptor beta chains from one sample, sequenced in a study of regulatory T cells in long-lasting Graves disease. TCRdb fed the multiplex PCR reads into MiXCR, producing one record per CDR3 protein. The sample consists of 400,000 to 500,000 distinct CDR3 sequences, over 15% of them appearing once. These sequences were also reported in another study, on T cells in Graves' hyperthyroidism and ophthalmopathy.

Source: peripheral blood mononuclear cells (PBMCs), taken at new diagnosis, from a patient treated with antithyroid drugs. The receptors originated from a woman aged 25 to 45 with Graves disease. Both conserved end residues are part of each CDR3. The D gene is left open where the match is weak. Rows give clone size only sometimes, using once, few, many, or a class for an expanded clone.

D gene,V gene,J gene,clone size,CDR3 length,CDR3 DNA,CDR3 protein
TRBD1,TRBV2,TRBJ2-5,many,16,TGTGCCAGCAGGGGGGCGGTTGGGACAGGTCAAGAGACCCAGTACTTC,CASRGAVGTGQETQYF
TRBD2,TRBV7-2,TRBJ2-7,-,15,TGTGCCAGCACCACCGGGACTAGCGGTTCCTACGAGCAGTACTTC,CASTTGTSGSYEQYF
-,TRBV20-1,TRBJ1-6,few,16,TGCAGTGCTAGAGATCCGACAGAAACCTATAATTCACCCCTCCACTTT,CSARDPTETYNSPLHF
-,TRBV5-5,TRBJ1-2,few,14,TGTGCCAGCAGCCCCGGTTTAGGGGGCTATGGCTACACCTTC,CASSPGLGGYGYTF
-,TRBV19,TRBJ2-1,few,14,TGTGCCAGTAGGCGGGCATGGGATGCGGATGAGCAGTTCTTC,CASRRAWDADEQFF
-,TRBV10-3,TRBJ2-7,many,12,TGTGCCATCAGTGCCGGGGATTACGAGCAGTACTTC,CAISAGDYEQYF
-,TRBV30,TRBJ2-7,few,14,TGTGCCTGGAGTCCTGGGACGGCCGGCTACGAGCAGTACTTC,CAWSPGTAGYEQYF
TRBD1,TRBV29-1,TRBJ1-1,many,16,TGCAGCGTTGTCCGTGGACAGGGCCGGAGGGGGGCTGAAGCTTTCTTT,CSVVRGQGRRGAEAFF
-,TRBV6-5,TRBJ2-1,-,14,TGTGCCAGCAGTTTCTCCGGGGGGCGCAATGAGCAGTTCTTC,CASSFSGGRNEQFF
-,TRBV5-5,TRBJ2-7,few,15,TGTGCCAGCAGCTTTTTAGGGTCGCCTACCTACGAGCAGTACTTC,CASSFLGSPTYEQYF
TRBD2,TRBV5-1,TRBJ2-1,-,19,TGCGCCAGCAGCCCTGAGGTGGTAGCGGGAGGTGGGTCCTACAATGAGCAGTTCTTC,CASSPEVVAGGGSYNEQFF
TRBD1,TRBV29-1,TRBJ2-3,-,13,TGCAGCGTTGCGGGACAGAGCACAGATACGCAGTATTTT,CSVAGQSTDTQYF
-,TRBV11-2,TRBJ2-7,many,15,TGTGCCAGCAGTCCAGAGCGGGTCTCCCTCGGGGAGCAGTACTTC,CASSPERVSLGEQYF
TRBD2,TRBV5-1,TRBJ2-3,many,15,TGCGCCAGCAGCCTAGCGGTGGCGGTCACAGATACGCAGTATTTT,CASSLAVAVTDTQYF
TRBD2,TRBV12-5,TRBJ2-1,-,20,TGTGCTAGTGGTTTCTCCGGACTAGCGGGACCATTCCGAACCTACAATGAGCAGTTCTTC,CASGFSGLAGPFRTYNEQFF
-,TRBV7-9,TRBJ1-5,-,14,TGTGCCAGCAGCTTAGAGGGCGGGGGTCAGCCCCAGCATTTT,CASSLEGGGQPQHF
TRBD2,TRBV12-5,TRBJ2-1,-,16,TGTGCTAGTGGTTTGGTACTGGGACTAGCTTCCAATGAGCAGTTCTTC,CASGLVLGLASNEQFF
-,TRBV20-1,TRBJ1-2,many,12,TGCAGTGCTAGAGGACAGCTCTATGGCTACACCTTC,CSARGQLYGYTF
-,TRBV11-2,TRBJ1-3,many,11,TGTGCCAGCAGCTCCCGTGGCACCATATATTTT,CASSSRGTIYF
-,TRBV3-1,TRBJ2-7,many,13,TGTGCCAGCATTTTCCGGTCCGAGATCGAGCAGTACTTC,CASIFRSEIEQYF
-,TRBV7-6,TRBJ2-7,many,14,TGTGCCAGCAGCGATATAAGAGGGACGGGAGAGCAGTACTTC,CASSDIRGTGEQYF
-,TRBV6-2/TRBV6-3,TRBJ2-1,few,18,TGTGCCAGCAGTTACTTATTGGGAAGACAGTTTGACCCGAAAAAGCAGTTCTTC,CASSYLLGRQFDPKKQFF
-,TRBV28,TRBJ2-7,many,13,TGTGCCAGCACCCGACTTGGAAAAGACGAGGGGTACTTC,CASTRLGKDEGYF
-,TRBV2,TRBJ2-7,many,13,TGTGCTAGCAGCCTGGCGGAGCAATACGAGCAGTACTTC,CASSLAEQYEQYF
-,TRBV5-1,TRBJ1-1,many,14,TGCGCCAGCAGCGCTATGCAGGCGAACACTGAAGCTTTCTTT,CASSAMQANTEAFF